The clone carrying this T cell receptor (beta chain) was counted a few times. Its antigen is unknown. This sample is part of a study of blood T cells in healthy people across ages. Looking at the study overall: Per two T cells, about one barcoded beta molecule was captured through template switching. Study-level results: Observed TCR beta diversity per million T cells went down as age went up. This fall followed a roughly linear course with age.

A second PCR of roughly 7 to 11 cycles used a sample-barcoded 5' primer and a J-beta primer mix. TCRdb called the 5' RACE reads again in MiXCR, with one record for every CDR3 protein. The table shows hundreds of thousands of distinct CDR3 sequences, with roughly half occurring only once. The CDR3 is made up of 16 amino acids. V lost 2 bases, J lost 2 bases, and 13 bases lay in between. In germline, CDR1 is MNHEY, CDR2 SMNVEV (reference sequence). Researchers isolated at least 6 million PBMCs per sample. The sample was blood. This chain links TRBV27 with TRBJ1-5, with D possibly being TRBD1 (5 bases). This TCR was sampled from a woman aged 80 or over in good health. The chain's CDR3 is CASSLRYRGGNQPQHF. Here the CDR3 DNA reads TGTGCCAGCAGTTTAAGGTATAGGGGAGGCAATCAGCCCCAGCATTTT.